The 27 T cell receptor beta chains presented below share a single source sample, sequenced in a study of EBV T-cell therapy then PD-1 blockade in nasopharyngeal carcinoma. As for time point: 266 days after commencement of treatment, after nivolumab therapy. As to treatment: AdE1-LMPpoly-expanded autologous EBV-specific T-cell therapy followed by anti-PD-1 nivolumab. Libraries were prepared by immunoSEQ multiplex PCR; TCRdb keeps only in-frame clonotypes and omits some of them. The sample gives 20,000 or so clones, 80% to 90% of which show up once; approximately 34% is in the top ten. For these receptors, no antigen is known. This material consisted of CD8+ T cells from blood, taken around day 260 from a patient whose treatment included autologous EBV-specific T cells and nivolumab. The receptors here all came from a man aged 40-49 years with nasopharyngeal carcinoma.

The chain combines TRBV7-6 with TRBJ1-2, with D maybe TRBD1 (6 bases). V lost 4 bases to trimming and J lost 6 bases, with 15 bases between them. In germline, CDR1 is SGHVS, CDR2 FNYEAQ. The CDR3 sequence is 14 residues long. CDR3 sequence (DNA): TGTGCCAGCAGCTGGGCAGGGGAGGTTGATGGCTACACCTTC. Amino acid sequence: CASSWAGEVDGYTF.

The chain combines TRBV5-4 with TRBJ1-5; D possibly corresponds to TRBD1 (5 bases). CDR1 SGHNT and CDR2 YYREEE come from the germline V gene (reference sequence). V lost 4 bases, J lost 4 bases, and 9 bases lay in between. The CDR3 runs 13 residues. The CDR3 DNA reads TGTGCCAGCAGCGGGGGAATTAATCAGCCCCAGCATTTT. Translating gives CASSGGINQPQHF.

This clone was counted a single time. V and J are TRBV7-5 and TRBJ1-6; the table assigns TRBD1, which was not confirmed against the DNA. TRBV7-5 has pseudogene status. The CDR3 covers 18 residues. This CDR3 is CVRSLAPYWTGGNSPLHF. The CDR3, as DNA: TGTGTCAGAAGCTTAGCCCCGTACTGGACAGGGGGCAATTCACCCCTCCACTTT.

The genes are TRBV4-1 and TRBJ1-1, with D unresolved. V was clipped by 1 base and J by 1 base, with 13 bases between them. The CDR3 has 16 residues. Germline assignment: CDR1 MGHRA and CDR2 YSYEKL. In nucleotides, the CDR3 is TGCGCCAGCAGCCAAGGGATCCGGGCCCCGAACACTGAAGCTTTCTTT. It codes for CASSQGIRAPNTEAFF.

The rearrangement uses TRBV4-3 and TRBJ2-3; 8 bases agree with TRBD2. The germline V gene encodes CDR1 LGHNA and CDR2 YSLEER. Losses at the gene ends were 0 bases for V and 3 bases for J; bases not matched to a gene: 8. CDR3 size: 17 residues. The CDR3 protein is CASSQDRVAGWTDTQYF. The DNA of the CDR3 is TGCGCCAGCAGCCAAGATAGGGTAGCGGGGTGGACAGATACGCAGTATTTT.

The genes are TRBV9 and TRBJ2-7; 7 positions agree with TRBD1. The V gene's germline CDR1 is SGDLS and CDR2 YYNGEE. J lost 10 bases, V lost 0 bases, and 13 bases had no gene match. The CDR3 extends over 15 amino acids. The CDR3, as DNA: TGTGCCAGCAGCGTAGAATCCAGGGGGAATCGGCAACAGTACTTC. It codes for CASSVESRGNRQQYF.

The chain links TRBV6-5 to TRBJ2-7; maybe TRBD2 (5 bases). The germline V gene has CDR1 MNHEY and CDR2 SVGAGI. Trimming took 7 bases from V and 6 from J, leaving 19 bases between them. The CDR3 is 14 amino acids. The CDR3 is CASKVLEDAGEQYF. CDR3 sequence (DNA): TGTGCCAGCAAGGTATTAGAGGACGCGGGCGAGCAGTACTTC.

The rearrangement uses TRBV13 and TRBJ2-7, with D tentatively TRBD2 (5 bases). V gave up 7 bases and J gave up 6 bases, with 10 bases separating them. This CDR3 is 11 amino acids long. The germline gives CDR1 PRHDT, CDR2 FYEKMQ (reference sequence). The CDR3, as DNA: TGTGCCAGCACCTCCAGCGGCGAGCAGTACTTC. Encoded protein: CASTSSGEQYF. Full variable domain (missing parts from reference TRBV13 and TRBJ2-7): AAGVIQSPRHLIKEKRETATLKCYPIPRHDTVYWYQQGPGQDPQFLISFYEKMQSDKGSIPDRFSAQQFSDYHSELNMSSLELGDSALYFCASTSSGEQYFGPGTRLTVT.

This sequence joins TRBV7-2 and TRBJ2-7; D not certain. The length of the CDR3 is 15 residues. V was shortened by 2 bases and J by 0 bases, with 11 bases between the two germline ends. CDR1 is SGHTA, CDR2 FQGNSA, per germline. In DNA form, the CDR3 reads TGTGCCAGCAGCTTAACGACATTCAGCTCCTACGAGCAGTACTTC. Residues: CASSLTTFSSYEQYF.

CDR3 residues: CASSEKQGSYNEQFF. The CDR3 coding sequence is TGTGCCAGCAGTGAAAAACAGGGCTCCTACAATGAGCAGTTCTTC. This rearrangement joins TRBV6-4 to TRBJ2-1, with TRBD1 as a possible D gene (6 bases). The CDR3 covers 15 residues. Per the germline V gene, CDR1 is MRHNA and CDR2 is SNTAGT. Trimming took off 3 bases at V and 0 bases at J, with 9 bases between the two ends.

V and J are TRBV9 and TRBJ2-5; D is perhaps TRBD2 (6 bases). Trimming cost V 2 bases and J 5 bases, with 7 bases left between them. The CDR3 is 12 amino acids. Per the germline V gene, CDR1 is SGDLS and CDR2 is YYNGEE. DNA for the CDR3: TGTGCCAGCAGCGTGGAGGGGGAGACCCAGTACTTC. This codes for CASSVEGETQYF.

The CDR3 DNA reads as TGTGCCACCAGCAGACTACCATACGACAGTCCGAATGAAAAACTGTTTTTT. Protein product: CATSRLPYDSPNEKLFF. V gene TRBV15 combines with J gene TRBJ1-4, with a weak D call TRBD1 (5 bases). V lost 2 bases, J lost 5 bases, and 18 bases lay in between. Germline CDR1 LNHNV, CDR2 YYDKDF (reference sequence). This CDR3 comprises 17 residues.

The CDR3 nucleotides are TGTGCCAGCAGTTACGGGACAGAGGGACATGAAGCTTTCTTT. Its protein is CASSYGTEGHEAFF. The V gene is TRBV6-2 or TRBV6-3, the J gene TRBJ1-1; 7 bases are a match to TRBD1. Germline V lookup: CDR1 MNHEY, CDR2 SVGEGT. CDR3 size: 14 residues. V gave up 2 bases and J gave up 7 bases; unmatched junction bases: 7.

V is TRBV10-3 and J is TRBJ2-1; no clear D. CDR3 size: 14 residues. The V gene's germline CDR1 is ENHRY and CDR2 SYGVKD. The V and J ends lost 7 bases and 1 base respectively, with 11 bases between them. The CDR3 bases are TGTGCCATCACCCTGGAAGGATCCTACAATGAGCAGTTCTTC. Its translation: CAITLEGSYNEQFF.

The chain is built from TRBV10-3 and TRBJ2-7; the D gene could be TRBD1 or TRBD2 (5 bases each). The CDR3 runs 14 residues. CDR1 is ENHRY, CDR2 SYGVKD, per germline. The V and J ends lost 8 bases and 1 base respectively, with 15 bases between them. CDR3 amino acids: CAIQPGQGSYEQYF. CDR3 bases: TGTGCCATCCAGCCGGGGCAGGGATCCTACGAGCAGTACTTC.

V is TRBV27 and J is TRBJ2-7, with D hard to call. Trimming cost V 3 bases and J 2 bases, with 8 bases left between them. The germline V gene encodes CDR1 MNHEY and CDR2 SMNVEV (reference sequence). The CDR3 totals 13 residues. The CDR3 bases are TGTGCCAGCAGTTTTGGAAGAACCTACGAGCAGTACTTC. Translating it yields CASSFGRTYEQYF.

In this sample, this clone turned up a few times. This chain links TRBV27 with TRBJ1-2; TRBD1 aligns across 11 bases. Unmatched junction bases numbered 5, after V lost 6 bases and J lost 8 bases. This CDR3 is built from 13 residues. The germline V gene has CDR1 MNHEY and CDR2 SMNVEV (reference sequence). The CDR3 bases are TGTGCCAGCAGAGGACAGGGGGCAGGGGGCTACACCTTC. Its protein is CASRGQGAGGYTF.

The chain recombines TRBV7-9 with TRBJ2-3; D is ambiguous. Germline assignment: CDR1 SEHNR and CDR2 FQNEAQ (reference sequence). The V end was cut by 5 bases, the J end by 2 bases, with 17 bases between. The CDR3 sequence is 16 residues long. CDR3 loop: CASSPSIFTNTDTQYF. The CDR3 nucleotides read TGTGCCAGCAGCCCGAGTATTTTCACAAACACAGATACGCAGTATTTT. The whole variable domain, filled in from reference TRBV7-9 and TRBJ2-3, reads DTGVSQNPRHKITKRGQNVTFRCDPISEHNRLYWYRQTLGQGPEFLTYFQNEAQLEKSRLLSDRFSAERPKGSFSTLEIQRTEQGDSAMYLCASSPSIFTNTDTQYFGPGTRLTVL.

V gene TRBV5-6 combines with J gene TRBJ2-7, with 7 bases matching TRBD1. CDR3 size: 14 residues. Looked up from germline, CDR1 is SGHDT and CDR2 is YYEEEE. After removal of 1 base from V and 9 bases from J, the junction contained 10 bases not matched to a gene. CDR3 bases: TGTGCCAGCAGCTTGACTGGGACAGCGAGCGGGCAGTACTTC. This codes for CASSLTGTASGQYF.

There are a few counts of this clone. The rearrangement joins TRBV25-1 to TRBJ2-7; D gene ambiguous. This CDR3 contains 13 residues. The germline V gene encodes CDR1 MGHDK and CDR2 SYGVNS. The V gene lost 2 bases and the J gene lost 2 bases, with 7 bases spanning the gap. The CDR3 DNA reads TGTGCCAGCAGTGAAGGGTCAACCTACGAGCAGTACTTC. Translation gives CASSEGSTYEQYF.

This clone was recorded a few times. The rearrangement uses TRBV6-2 or TRBV6-3 and TRBJ2-1, with D unresolved. From germline, CDR1 is MNHEY and CDR2 SVGEGT. The CDR3 has 16 residues. V dropped 6 bases and J dropped 0 bases, with 15 bases sitting between them. As DNA, the CDR3 is TGTGCCAGCAGCCCACCATCAGGTCGCTCCTACAATGAGCAGTTCTTC. Amino acids: CASSPPSGRSYNEQFF.

This clone counts as medium-sized. Other DNA variants within this sample encode the same CDR3. V gene TRBV4-1 combines with J gene TRBJ1-1; D is ambiguous. CDR3 length: 13 amino acids. Trimming stripped 1 base from V and 3 bases from J, with 6 bases between. Germline CDR1 is MGHRA and CDR2 is YSYEKL. The CDR3 DNA follows: TGCGCCAGCAGCCAAGTAGGGCACACTGAAGCTTTCTTT. As protein: CASSQVGHTEAFF.

This clone was seen only once. The genes are TRBV2 and TRBJ2-2; no definite D call. Trimming removed 2 bases from V and 3 bases from J, with 10 bases in between. Germline lookup yields CDR1 SNHLY and CDR2 FYNNEI. This CDR3 region has 15 residues. The CDR3 DNA sequence: TGTGCCAGCAGTGAACACAGTTTTTACACCGGGGAGCTGTTTTTT. Translating it yields CASSEHSFYTGELFF. The full variable domain, with the rest looked up from reference TRBV2 and TRBJ2-2, is EPEVTQTPSHQVTQMGQEVILRCVPISNHLYFYWYRQILGQKVEFLVSFYNNEISEKSEIFDDQFSVERPDGSNFTLKIRSTKLEDSAMYFCASSEHSFYTGELFFGEGSRLTVL.

The V call is TRBV5-1, the J call TRBJ2-1, with TRBD2 identical over 8 bases. Germline loops: CDR1 SGHRS, CDR2 YFSETQ. V was clipped by 4 bases and J by 5 bases; unmatched bases: 20. There are 19 residues in the CDR3. CDR3 in DNA: TGCGCCAGCAGCCACCCCACACCCGGAGCAGGACTAGCCAACAATGAGCAGTTCTTC. Protein: CASSHPTPGAGLANNEQFF.

This chain links TRBV29-1 with TRBJ2-7, with a tentative D call TRBD2 (7 bases). CDR3 length: 13 residues. Germline V gene sequence: CDR1 SQVTM, CDR2 ANQGSEA. The V and J ends lost 3 bases and 4 bases respectively, with 13 bases between them. CDR3 coding DNA: TGCAGCGTTGAGGGGGGGCGCTTTTACGAGCAGTACTTC. The encoded protein is CSVEGGRFYEQYF.

The CDR3 spells CATSRGTGAQETQYF. DNA of the CDR3: TGTGCCACCAGCAGGGGGACAGGGGCGCAAGAGACCCAGTACTTC. The V gene is TRBV15, the J gene TRBJ2-5, with 10 bases that match TRBD1. The V and J ends lost 3 bases and 2 bases, in that order; junction bases with no gene match: 3. Germline V gene lookup returns CDR1 LNHNV and CDR2 YYDKDF (reference sequence). CDR3 length: 15 amino acids.

This clone was counted a few times. V usage is TRBV11-1 and J usage is TRBJ1-1; D ambiguous. Trimming cost V 5 bases and J 0 bases, with 13 bases left between them. The length of the CDR3 is 15 residues. Germline V lookup: CDR1 SGHAT, CDR2 FQDESV (reference sequence). CDR3 region: CASSHLVGLNTEAFF. The CDR3, as DNA: TGTGCCAGCAGCCATCTGGTGGGGTTGAACACTGAAGCTTTCTTT.